The clone carrying this T cell receptor (beta chain) was observed once. Antigen unknown. The data derive from a study of multiple sclerosis patients with progressive multifocal leukoencephalopathy. The wider study: Multiple sclerosis patients on natalizumab who never developed PML served as longitudinally sampled controls. Overall study findings and caveats: TRBV and TRBJ usage showed no common pattern when PML developed.

The CDR3 sequence is 16 residues long. CDR1 is GTSNPN, CDR2 SVGIG, per germline (reference sequence). J was trimmed by 4 bases and V by 0 bases; bases with no gene match: 5. The time point: before natalizumab initiation. Repertoires were generated with immunoSEQ multiplex PCR, while TCRdb's copy carries only in-frame clones and drops some. Of roughly 30,000 clones in the sample, around nine tenths are singletons; the top ten hold approximately 1.5%. The sequenced sample consisted of PBMCs. The J gene is TRBJ1-5, the V gene TRBV30, with TRBD1 matching 11 bases. The receptor comes from a human donor with multiple sclerosis. The chain's CDR3 is CAWSVGTGGHNQPQHF. The CDR3 DNA reads TGTGCCTGGAGTGTAGGGACAGGGGGGCATAATCAGCCCCAGCATTTT.